Given below is one T cell receptor (beta chain) in context. Only in-frame clones appear in the TCRdb table, and some are missing; sequencing was by immunoSEQ multiplex PCR. The table shows under 200,000 clones, with around nine tenths occurring only once. This record comes from a study of blood T cell repertoires in COVID-19. The clonotype originates from a woman between 50 and 59 years old who had recovered from COVID-19. Specimen: PBMCs or T cells enriched from blood (not recorded which).

The CDR3 loop reads CASSLTSTSGGYEQYF. For the CDR3, the DNA is TGTGCCAGCAGCTTAACGTCGACTAGCGGGGGCTACGAGCAGTACTTC. This chain joins TRBV7-3 and TRBJ2-7, with 12 nucleotides matching TRBD2. This CDR3 is built from 16 residues. With 0 bases clipped from V and 3 bases from J, the junction kept 3 bases outside the gene matches. Germline values: CDR1 SGHTA, CDR2 FQGTGA. Full variable domain (remainder filled in from reference TRBV7-3 and TRBJ2-7): GAGVSQTPSNKVTEKGKYVELRCDPISGHTALYWYRQSLGQGPEFLIYFQGTGAADDSGLPNDRFFAVRPEGSVSTLKIQRTERGDSAVYLCASSLTSTSGGYEQYFGPGTRLTVT.